The source of this T cell receptor beta chain is a study of CD8 T cells in Susac syndrome. Trimming removed 10 bases from V and 7 bases from J; junction bases left unmatched: 18. The CDR3 is 17 residues long. CDR1 and CDR2 from the germline V gene are LNHDA and SQIVND (reference sequence). Sequencing of TCR beta was performed on blood CD8+ T cells and on blood CD4+ T cells. Reverse transcription of about 0.45 to 1 ug RNA used random hexamers. TCRdb fed the immunoSEQ multiplex PCR reads into MiXCR, producing one record per CDR3 protein. This table has roughly 110,000 distinct CDR3 sequences, approximately 90% appearing once.

Sequenced input: CD8+ T cells from PBMCs. The chain combines TRBV19 with TRBJ2-5; 13 positions agree with TRBD2. The sequence was obtained from a human donor in good health. The chain's CDR3 is CATGLRTSGSRDGTQYF. CDR3 in DNA: TGTGCCACCGGACTACGGACTAGCGGGAGTAGGGACGGGACCCAGTACTTC.